The 8 T cell receptor beta chains listed next were all sequenced from one sample in a study of CD4+ T cells in melanoma (dated by TCRdb to about 2022). The protocol used for the library was the immunoSEQ multiplex PCR assay. Here the immuneACCESS table is served through TCRdb, limited to in-frame sequences with V and J called. Missing clones are a known gap in these copies; in checked studies unresolved V genes cover under half, and the rest lacks a known reason. A total of around 19,000 clones appear in this sample, roughly 80% of them only once. The ten largest make up about 5.4% of the sample. The sequenced sample consisted of cells from a culture (not recorded whether cultured in vitro). These receptor sequences come from a human donor with melanoma.

The rearrangement joins TRBV4-2 to TRBJ2-1; 8 nucleotides align to TRBD2. Germline assignment: CDR1 LGHNA and CDR2 YNFKEQ. CDR3 size: 19 residues. Trimming removed 0 bases from V and 7 bases from J; junction bases left unmatched: 17. The CDR3: CASSQDRLGRGGRKNEQFF. The DNA of the CDR3 is TGTGCCAGCAGCCAAGATCGATTGGGACGGGGGGGCCGGAAAAATGAGCAGTTCTTC.

DNA of the CDR3: TGTGCCAGCAGGTTCGAACGGAATTCTCCTAACTATGGCTACACCTTC. This encodes CASRFERNSPNYGYTF. The chain carries TRBV6-4 and TRBJ1-2; D gene uncertain. Per the germline V gene, CDR1 is MRHNA and CDR2 is SNTAGT. CDR3 length: 16 residues. Deletions cut 6 bases from V and 0 bases from J, with 17 bases between.

This chain connects TRBV19 to TRBJ2-7, with 10 bases identical to TRBD1. Unmatched junction bases numbered 9, after V lost 3 bases and J lost 4 bases. This CDR3 is built from 16 residues. Germline V CDR1 and CDR2: LNHDA, SQIVND (reference sequence). CDR3 nucleotide sequence: TGTGCCAGTAGTATTCACCCCGGGACAGGGGTATACGAGCAGTACTTC. This sequence encodes CASSIHPGTGVYEQYF.

The chain combines TRBV30 with TRBJ1-2; 7 bases match TRBD1. The junction had 18 bases not matched to a gene; V was cut back by 2 bases and J by 6 bases. CDR3 length equals 17 residues. Germline V gene data show CDR1 as GTSNPN and CDR2 as SVGIG (reference sequence). The CDR3 loop is CAWSPRRRVQGNHGYTF. The CDR3 DNA sequence: TGTGCCTGGAGTCCCCGGCGTCGGGTACAGGGGAACCATGGCTACACCTTC.

Sample share makes this clone medium-sized. This sequence joins TRBV10-3 and TRBJ2-7; D is uncertain. The germline V and J ends were trimmed by 6 bases and 0 bases, with 6 bases remaining between them. Germline V lookup: CDR1 ENHRY, CDR2 SYGVKD. CDR3 length: 12 residues. The CDR3 sequence is CAIRGPSYEQYF. The DNA for the CDR3 is TGTGCCATCAGGGGCCCCTCCTACGAGCAGTACTTC.

The V gene is TRBV11-2, the J gene TRBJ2-5; D is possibly TRBD2 (7 bases). V shed 5 bases and J shed 4 bases, with 20 bases lying between them. The germline gives CDR1 SGHAT, CDR2 FQNNGV. The CDR3 loop spans 16 amino acids. The CDR3 loop is CASSGPGPGGGETQYF. The CDR3 nucleotides read TGTGCCAGCAGCGGTCCGGGACCGGGGGGCGGAGAGACCCAGTACTTC.

The chain employs TRBV4-1 and TRBJ2-3; TRBD1 matches at 8 bases. This CDR3 comprises 16 residues. Germline V CDR1 and CDR2: MGHRA, YSYEKL. V was clipped by 6 bases and J by 2 bases; unmatched bases: 10. The CDR3 loop reads CASRTGTGIFTDTQYF. The CDR3 DNA sequence: TGCGCCAGCAGAACCGGGACAGGTATATTCACAGATACGCAGTATTTT.

The table lists this clone with a few counts. V is TRBV10-3 and J is TRBJ1-5; D not resolved. CDR1 is ENHRY, CDR2 SYGVKD, per germline. Trimming shortened V by 2 bases and J by 3 bases, and 14 bases separated the two germline ends. There are 16 residues in the CDR3. CDR3 DNA sequence: TGTGCCATCAGTGAGGGTCCTGACATGATCAATCAGCCCCAGCATTTT. Encoded protein: CAISEGPDMINQPQHF.